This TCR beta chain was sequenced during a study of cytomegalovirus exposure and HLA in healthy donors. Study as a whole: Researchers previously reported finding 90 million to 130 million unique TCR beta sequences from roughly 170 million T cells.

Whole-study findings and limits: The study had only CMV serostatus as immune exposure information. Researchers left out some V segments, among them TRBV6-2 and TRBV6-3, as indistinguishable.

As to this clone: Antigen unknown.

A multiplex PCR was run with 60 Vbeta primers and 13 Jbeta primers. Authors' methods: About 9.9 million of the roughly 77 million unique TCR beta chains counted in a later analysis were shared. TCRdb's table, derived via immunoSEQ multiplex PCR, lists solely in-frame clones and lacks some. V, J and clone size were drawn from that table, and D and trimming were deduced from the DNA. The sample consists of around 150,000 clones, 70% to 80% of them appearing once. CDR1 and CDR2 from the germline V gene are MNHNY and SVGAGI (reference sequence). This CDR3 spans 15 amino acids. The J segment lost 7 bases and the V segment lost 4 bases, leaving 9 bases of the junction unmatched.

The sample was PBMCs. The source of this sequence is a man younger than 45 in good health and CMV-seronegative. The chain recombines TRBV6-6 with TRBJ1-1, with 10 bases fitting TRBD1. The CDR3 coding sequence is TGTGCCAGCAGTTCTCAGGGGACAGGGGTGGTTGAAGCTTTCTTT. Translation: CASSSQGTGVVEAFF.